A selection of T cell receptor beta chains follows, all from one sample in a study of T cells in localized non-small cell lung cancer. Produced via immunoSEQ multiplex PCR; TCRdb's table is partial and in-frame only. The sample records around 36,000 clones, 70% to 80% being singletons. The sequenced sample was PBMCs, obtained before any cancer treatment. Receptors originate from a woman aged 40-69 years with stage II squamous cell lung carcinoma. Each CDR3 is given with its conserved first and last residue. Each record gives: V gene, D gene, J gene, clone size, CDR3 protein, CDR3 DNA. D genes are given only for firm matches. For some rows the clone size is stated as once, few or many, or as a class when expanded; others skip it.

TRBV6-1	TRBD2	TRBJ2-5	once	CASSREGPETQYF	TGTGCCAGCAGTCGGGAGGGTCCGGAGACCCAGTACTTC
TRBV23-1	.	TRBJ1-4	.	CASSPGTLGTNEKLFF	TGCGCCAGCAGTCCTGGGACGCTCGGAACTAATGAAAAACTGTTTTTT
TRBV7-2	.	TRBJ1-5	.	CASRKSNQPQHF	TGTGCCAGCAGGAAAAGCAATCAGCCCCAGCATTTT
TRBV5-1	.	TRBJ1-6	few	CASSLAQERSPLHF	TGCGCCAGCAGCTTGGCTCAGGAAAGATCACCCCTCCACTTT
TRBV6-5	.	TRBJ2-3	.	CASATPINTDTQYF	TGTGCCAGCGCCACGCCCATAAACACAGATACGCAGTATTTT
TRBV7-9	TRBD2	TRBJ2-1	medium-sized	CASSFSGRAVEQFF	TGTGCCAGCAGCTTTAGCGGGAGGGCCGTTGAGCAGTTCTTC
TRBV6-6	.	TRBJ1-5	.	CASSYWDGNQPQHF	TGTGCCAGCAGTTACTGGGACGGGAATCAGCCCCAGCATTTT
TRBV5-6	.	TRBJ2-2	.	CASSLPNTGELFF	TGTGCCAGCAGCTTACCGAACACCGGGGAGCTGTTTTTT
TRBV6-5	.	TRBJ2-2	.	CATGRDLNTGELFF	TGTGCCACCGGTCGCGACCTGAACACCGGGGAGCTGTTTTTT
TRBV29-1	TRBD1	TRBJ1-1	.	CSGLTGGAAEAFF	TGCAGCGGCCTGACAGGGGGCGCCGCTGAAGCTTTCTTT
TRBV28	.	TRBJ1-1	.	CASSIGQPQNTEAFF	TGTGCCAGCAGTATCGGACAGCCGCAGAACACTGAAGCTTTCTTT
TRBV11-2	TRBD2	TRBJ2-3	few	CASSLSGLETDTQYF	TGTGCCAGCAGCTTATCCGGACTAGAGACAGATACGCAGTATTTT
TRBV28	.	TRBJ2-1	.	CASASGSGGGISYNEQFF	TGTGCCAGCGCCTCAGGGTCCGGGGGCGGTATTTCCTACAATGAGCAGTTCTTC
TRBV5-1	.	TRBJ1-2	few	CASSLGTMSYGYTF	TGCGCCAGCAGCTTAGGGACTATGAGCTATGGCTACACCTTC
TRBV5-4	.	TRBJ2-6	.	CASSLARGSGANVLTF	TGTGCCAGCAGCTTGGCCCGCGGCTCTGGGGCCAACGTCCTGACTTTC
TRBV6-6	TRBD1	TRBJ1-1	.	CASSYSGGVGTEAFF	TGTGCCAGCAGTTACTCAGGGGGCGTAGGGACTGAAGCTTTCTTT
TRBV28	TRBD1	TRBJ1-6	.	CASSSGQGWNSPLHF	TGTGCCAGCAGTTCCGGACAGGGCTGGAATTCACCCCTCCACTTT
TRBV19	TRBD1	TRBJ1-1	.	CASTPTRTGATEAFF	TGTGCCAGTACCCCAACTCGGACAGGCGCCACTGAAGCTTTCTTT
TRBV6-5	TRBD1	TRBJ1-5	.	CASSLPGTDYTQHF	TGTGCCAGCAGTTTACCTGGGACAGATTACACCCAGCATTTT
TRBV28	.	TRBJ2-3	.	CASSDTGIADTQYF	TGTGCCAGCAGTGATACAGGGATAGCAGATACGCAGTATTTT